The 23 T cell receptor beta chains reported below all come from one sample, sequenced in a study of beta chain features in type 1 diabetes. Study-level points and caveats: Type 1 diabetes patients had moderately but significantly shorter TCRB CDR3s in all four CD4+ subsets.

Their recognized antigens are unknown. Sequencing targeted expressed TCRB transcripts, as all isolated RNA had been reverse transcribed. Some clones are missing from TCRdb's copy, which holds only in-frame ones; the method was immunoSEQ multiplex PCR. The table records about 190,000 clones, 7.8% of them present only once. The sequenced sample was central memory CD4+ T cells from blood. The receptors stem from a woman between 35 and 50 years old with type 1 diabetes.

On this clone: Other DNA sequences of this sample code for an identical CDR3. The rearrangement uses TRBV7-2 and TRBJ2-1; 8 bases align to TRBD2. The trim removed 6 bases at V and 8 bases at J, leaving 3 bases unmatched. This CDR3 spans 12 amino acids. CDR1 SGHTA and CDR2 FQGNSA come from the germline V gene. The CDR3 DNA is TGTGCCAGCAGACGGGAGGGAGATGAGCAGTTCTTC. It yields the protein CASRREGDEQFF.

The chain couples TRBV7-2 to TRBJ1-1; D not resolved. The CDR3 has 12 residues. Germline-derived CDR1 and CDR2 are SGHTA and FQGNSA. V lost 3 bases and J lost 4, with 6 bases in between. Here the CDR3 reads CASSFGATEAFF. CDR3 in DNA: TGTGCCAGCAGCTTCGGAGCCACTGAAGCTTTCTTT.

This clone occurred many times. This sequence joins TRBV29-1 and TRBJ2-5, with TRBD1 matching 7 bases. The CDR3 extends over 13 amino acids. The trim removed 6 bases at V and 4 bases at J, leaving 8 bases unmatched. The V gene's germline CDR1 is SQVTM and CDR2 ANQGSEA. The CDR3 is CSVTGTDGETQYF. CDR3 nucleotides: TGCAGCGTGACGGGGACAGACGGAGAGACCCAGTACTTC.

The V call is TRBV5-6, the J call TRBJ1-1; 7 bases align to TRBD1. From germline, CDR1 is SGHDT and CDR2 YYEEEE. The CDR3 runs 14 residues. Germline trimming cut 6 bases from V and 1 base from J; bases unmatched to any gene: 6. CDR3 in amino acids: CASIDAGGNTEAFF. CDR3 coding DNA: TGTGCCAGCATTGACGCAGGGGGGAACACTGAAGCTTTCTTT. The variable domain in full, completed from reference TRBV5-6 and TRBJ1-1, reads DAGVTQSPTHLIKTRGQQVTLRCSPKSGHDTVSWYQQALGQGPQFIFQYYEEEERQRGNFPDRFSGHQFPNYSSELNVNALLLGDSALYLCASIDAGGNTEAFFGQGTRLTVV.

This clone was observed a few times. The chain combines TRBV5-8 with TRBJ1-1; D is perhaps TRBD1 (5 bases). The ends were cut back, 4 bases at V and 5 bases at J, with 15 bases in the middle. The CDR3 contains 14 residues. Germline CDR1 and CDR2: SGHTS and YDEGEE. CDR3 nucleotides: TGTGCCAGCAGCCCTCCCCAGGGAGGAACTGAAGCTTTCTTT. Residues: CASSPPQGGTEAFF.

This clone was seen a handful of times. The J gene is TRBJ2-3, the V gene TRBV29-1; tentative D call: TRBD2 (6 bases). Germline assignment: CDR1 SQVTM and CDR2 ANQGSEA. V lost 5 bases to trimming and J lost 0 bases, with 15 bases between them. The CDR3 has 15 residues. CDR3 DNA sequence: TGCAGCGTTCCTAAGTGGGGGGTAAGCACAGATACGCAGTATTTT. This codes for CSVPKWGVSTDTQYF.

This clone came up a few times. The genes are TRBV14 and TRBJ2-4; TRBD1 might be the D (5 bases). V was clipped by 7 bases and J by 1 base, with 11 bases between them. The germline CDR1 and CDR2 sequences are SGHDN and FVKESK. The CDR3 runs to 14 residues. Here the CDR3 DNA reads TGTGCCAGCAAAAAGGCAGGGGCCAAAAACATTCAGTACTTC. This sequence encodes CASKKAGAKNIQYF.

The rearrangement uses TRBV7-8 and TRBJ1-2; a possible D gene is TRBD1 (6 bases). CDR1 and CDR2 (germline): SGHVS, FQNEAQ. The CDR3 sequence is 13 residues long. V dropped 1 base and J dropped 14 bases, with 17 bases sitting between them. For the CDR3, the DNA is TGTGCCAGCAGCTTAGACAGGCTCTCTAGGGGGACCTTC. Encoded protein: CASSLDRLSRGTF.

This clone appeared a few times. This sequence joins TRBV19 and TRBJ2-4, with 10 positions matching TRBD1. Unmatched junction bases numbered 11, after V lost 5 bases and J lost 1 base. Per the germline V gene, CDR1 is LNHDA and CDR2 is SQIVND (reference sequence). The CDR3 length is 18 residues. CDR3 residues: CASSYRDRGLGAKNIQYF. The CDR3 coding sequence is TGTGCCAGTAGTTACCGGGACAGGGGACTAGGGGCCAAAAACATTCAGTACTTC.

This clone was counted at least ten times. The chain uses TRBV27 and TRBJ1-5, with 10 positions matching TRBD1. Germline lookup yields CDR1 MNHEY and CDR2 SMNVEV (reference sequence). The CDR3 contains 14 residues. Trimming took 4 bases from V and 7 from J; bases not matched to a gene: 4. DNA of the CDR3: TGTGCCAGCAGTTCTGGACAGGGGGAACAGCCCCAGCATTTT. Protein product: CASSSGQGEQPQHF.

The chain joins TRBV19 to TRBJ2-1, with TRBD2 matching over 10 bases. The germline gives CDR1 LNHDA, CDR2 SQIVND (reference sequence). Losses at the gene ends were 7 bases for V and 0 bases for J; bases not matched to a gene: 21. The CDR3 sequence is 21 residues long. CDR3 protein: CASKGRLGGLAEKSSYNEQFF. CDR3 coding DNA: TGTGCCAGTAAGGGGCGATTGGGAGGACTAGCGGAGAAAAGCTCCTACAATGAGCAGTTCTTC. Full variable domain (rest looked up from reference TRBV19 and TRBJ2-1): DGGITQSPKYLFRKEGQNVTLSCEQNLNHDAMYWYRQDPGQGLRLIYYSQIVNDFQKGDIAEGYSVSREKKESFPLTVTSAQKNPTAFYLCASKGRLGGLAEKSSYNEQFFGPGTRLTVL.

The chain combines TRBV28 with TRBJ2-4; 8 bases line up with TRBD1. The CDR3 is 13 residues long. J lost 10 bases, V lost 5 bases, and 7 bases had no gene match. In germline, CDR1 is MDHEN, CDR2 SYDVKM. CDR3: CASSGQGPTIQYF. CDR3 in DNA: TGTGCCAGCAGTGGACAGGGACCAACGATTCAGTACTTC.

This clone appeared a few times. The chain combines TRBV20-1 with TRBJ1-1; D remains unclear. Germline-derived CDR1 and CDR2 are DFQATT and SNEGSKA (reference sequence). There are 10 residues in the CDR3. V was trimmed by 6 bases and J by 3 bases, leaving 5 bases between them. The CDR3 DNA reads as TGCAGTGCCGGAGACACTGAAGCTTTCTTT. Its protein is CSAGDTEAFF.

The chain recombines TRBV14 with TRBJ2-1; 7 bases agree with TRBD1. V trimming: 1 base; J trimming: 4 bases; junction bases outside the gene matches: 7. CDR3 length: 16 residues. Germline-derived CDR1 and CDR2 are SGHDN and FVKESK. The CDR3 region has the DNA TGTGCCAGCAGCCAAGGACTGAGGGGGCTATACAATGAGCAGTTCTTC. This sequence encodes CASSQGLRGLYNEQFF.

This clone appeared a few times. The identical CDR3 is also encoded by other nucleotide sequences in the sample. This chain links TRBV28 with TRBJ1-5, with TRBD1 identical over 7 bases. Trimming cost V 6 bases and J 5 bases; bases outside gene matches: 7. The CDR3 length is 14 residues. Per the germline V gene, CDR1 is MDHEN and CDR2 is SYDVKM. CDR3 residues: CASRAGTVYQPQHF. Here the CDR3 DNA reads TGTGCCAGCAGGGCAGGGACAGTTTATCAGCCCCAGCATTTT.

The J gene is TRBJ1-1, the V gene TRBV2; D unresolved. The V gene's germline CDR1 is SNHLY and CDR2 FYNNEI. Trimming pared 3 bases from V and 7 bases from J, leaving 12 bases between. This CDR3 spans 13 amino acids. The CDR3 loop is CASSDETMSEAFF. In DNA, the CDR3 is TGTGCCAGCAGTGATGAGACAATGAGTGAAGCTTTCTTT.

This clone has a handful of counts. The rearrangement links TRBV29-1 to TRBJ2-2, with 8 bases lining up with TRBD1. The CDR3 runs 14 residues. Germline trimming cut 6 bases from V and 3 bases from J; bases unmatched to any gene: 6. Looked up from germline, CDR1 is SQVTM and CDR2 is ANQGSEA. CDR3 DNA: TGCAGCGTCAGAGGACAGGGTGACACCGGGGAGCTGTTTTTT. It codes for CSVRGQGDTGELFF.

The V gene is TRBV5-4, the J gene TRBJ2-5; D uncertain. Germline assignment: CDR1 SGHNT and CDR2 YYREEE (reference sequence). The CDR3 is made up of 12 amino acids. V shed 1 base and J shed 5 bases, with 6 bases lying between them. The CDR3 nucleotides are TGTGCCAGCAGCTTGCTGGGCGAGACCCAGTACTTC. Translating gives CASSLLGETQYF.

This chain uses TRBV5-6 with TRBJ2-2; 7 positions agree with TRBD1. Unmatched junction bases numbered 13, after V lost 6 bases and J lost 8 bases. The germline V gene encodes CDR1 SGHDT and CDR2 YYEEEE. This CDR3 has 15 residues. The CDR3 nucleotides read TGTGCCAGCAAGAAGGGACAGCTCGTTCAGGGGGAGCTGTTTTTT. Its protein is CASKKGQLVQGELFF.

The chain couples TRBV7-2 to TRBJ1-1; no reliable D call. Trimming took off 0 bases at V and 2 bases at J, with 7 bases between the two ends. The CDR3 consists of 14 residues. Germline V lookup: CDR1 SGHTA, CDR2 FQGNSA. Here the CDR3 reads CASSLASVNTEAFF. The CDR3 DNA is TGTGCCAGCAGCTTAGCATCGGTAAACACTGAAGCTTTCTTT.

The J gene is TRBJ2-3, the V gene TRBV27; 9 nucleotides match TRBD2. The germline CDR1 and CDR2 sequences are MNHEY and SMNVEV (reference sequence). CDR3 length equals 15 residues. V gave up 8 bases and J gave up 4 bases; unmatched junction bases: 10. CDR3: CASGLLAGMADTQYF. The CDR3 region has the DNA TGTGCCAGCGGACTCCTAGCGGGGATGGCAGATACGCAGTATTTT.

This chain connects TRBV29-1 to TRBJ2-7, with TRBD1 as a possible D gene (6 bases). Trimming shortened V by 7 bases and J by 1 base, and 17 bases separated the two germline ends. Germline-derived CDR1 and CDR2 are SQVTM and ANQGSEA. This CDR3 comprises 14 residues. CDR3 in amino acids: CSAQVLGASYEQYF. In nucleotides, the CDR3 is TGCAGCGCCCAGGTCTTGGGGGCTTCCTACGAGCAGTACTTC.

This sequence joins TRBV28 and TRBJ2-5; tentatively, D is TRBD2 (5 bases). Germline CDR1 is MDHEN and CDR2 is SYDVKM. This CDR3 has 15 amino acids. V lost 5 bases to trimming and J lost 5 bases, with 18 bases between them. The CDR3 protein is CASSRGFSAGETQYF. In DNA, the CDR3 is TGTGCCAGCAGTCGGGGATTCTCCGCTGGGGAGACCCAGTACTTC.